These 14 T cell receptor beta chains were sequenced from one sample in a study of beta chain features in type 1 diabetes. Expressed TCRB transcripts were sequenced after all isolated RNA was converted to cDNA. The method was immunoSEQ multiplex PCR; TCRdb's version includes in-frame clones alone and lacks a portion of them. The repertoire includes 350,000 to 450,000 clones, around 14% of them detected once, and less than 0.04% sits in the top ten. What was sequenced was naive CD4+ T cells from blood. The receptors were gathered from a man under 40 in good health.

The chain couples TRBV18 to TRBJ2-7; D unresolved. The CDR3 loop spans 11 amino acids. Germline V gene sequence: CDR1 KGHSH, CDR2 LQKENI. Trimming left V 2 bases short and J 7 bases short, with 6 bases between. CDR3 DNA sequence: TGTGCCAGCTCACCAGGGCGGGAGCAGTACTTC. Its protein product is CASSPGREQYF. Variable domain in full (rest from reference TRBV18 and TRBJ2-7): NAGVMQNPRHLVRRRGQEARLRCSPMKGHSHVYWYRQLPEEGLKFMVYLQKENIIDESGMPKERFSAEFPKEGPSILRIQQVVRGDSAAYFCASSPGREQYFGPGTRLTVT.

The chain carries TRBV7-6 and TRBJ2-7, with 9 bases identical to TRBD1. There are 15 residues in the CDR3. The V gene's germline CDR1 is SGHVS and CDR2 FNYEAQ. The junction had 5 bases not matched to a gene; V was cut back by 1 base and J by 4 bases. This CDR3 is CASSLGGQGRYEQYF. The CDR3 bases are TGTGCCAGCAGCTTAGGGGGACAGGGAAGGTACGAGCAGTACTTC.

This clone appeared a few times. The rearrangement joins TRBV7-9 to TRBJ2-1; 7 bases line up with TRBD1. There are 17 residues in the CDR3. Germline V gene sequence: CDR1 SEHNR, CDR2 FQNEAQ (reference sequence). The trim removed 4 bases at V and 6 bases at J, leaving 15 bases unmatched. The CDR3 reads CASSSKGGSFGGNEQFF. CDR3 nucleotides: TGTGCCAGCAGCTCCAAAGGGGGCTCGTTCGGCGGCAATGAGCAGTTCTTC.

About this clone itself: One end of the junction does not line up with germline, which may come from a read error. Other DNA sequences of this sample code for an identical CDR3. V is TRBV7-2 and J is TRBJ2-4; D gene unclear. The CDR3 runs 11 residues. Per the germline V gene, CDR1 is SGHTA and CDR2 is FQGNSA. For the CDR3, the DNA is TGTGCCAGCAGCTCCAAGAACATTCAGTACTTC. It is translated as CASSSKNIQYF.

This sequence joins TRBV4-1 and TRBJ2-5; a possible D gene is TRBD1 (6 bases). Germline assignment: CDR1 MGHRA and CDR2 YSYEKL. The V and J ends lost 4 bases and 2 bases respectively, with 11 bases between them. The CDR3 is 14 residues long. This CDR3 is CASSRTGPQETQYF. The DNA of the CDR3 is TGCGCCAGCAGCCGAACAGGGCCGCAAGAGACCCAGTACTTC.

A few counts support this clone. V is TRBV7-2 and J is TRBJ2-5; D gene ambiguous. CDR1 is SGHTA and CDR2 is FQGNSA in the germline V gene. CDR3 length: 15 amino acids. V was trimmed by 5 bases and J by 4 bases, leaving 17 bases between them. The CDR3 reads CASSRYGEERETQYF. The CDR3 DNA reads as TGTGCCAGCAGCCGGTACGGTGAGGAGAGAGAGACCCAGTACTTC.

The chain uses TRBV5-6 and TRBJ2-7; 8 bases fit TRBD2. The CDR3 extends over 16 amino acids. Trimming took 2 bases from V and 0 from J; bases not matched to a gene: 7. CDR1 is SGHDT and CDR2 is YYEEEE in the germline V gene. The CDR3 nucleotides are TGTGCCAGCAGCTTCTTGACTAGCGTGCGCTCCTACGAGCAGTACGTC. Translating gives CASSFLTSVRSYEQYV.

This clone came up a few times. The CDR3, as DNA: TGTGCCAGCAGCTTGTCCAGTCCAGAGACCCAGTACTTC. Residues: CASSLSSPETQYF. The chain recombines TRBV5-4 with TRBJ2-5; D call uncertain. This CDR3 has 13 residues. Trimming shortened V by 1 base and J by 4 bases, and 8 bases separated the two germline ends. Germline lookup yields CDR1 SGHNT and CDR2 YYREEE (reference sequence).

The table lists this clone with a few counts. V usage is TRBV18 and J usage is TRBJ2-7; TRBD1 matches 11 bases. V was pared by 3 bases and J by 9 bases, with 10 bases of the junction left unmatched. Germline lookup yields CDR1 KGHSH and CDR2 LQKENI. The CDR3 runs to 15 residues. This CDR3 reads CASSPGTGGISMQYV. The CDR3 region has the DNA TGTGCCAGCTCACCTGGGACAGGGGGGATTTCGATGCAGTACGTC.

The CDR3 region has the DNA TGTGCCAGTAGTTTCATTAGCGGGAGGGCCTTTGGTGAGCAGTTCTTC. Its protein is CASSFISGRAFGEQFF. This chain uses TRBV19 with TRBJ2-1, with 11 bases identical to TRBD2. The CDR3 contains 16 residues. Germline V gives CDR1 LNHDA, CDR2 SQIVND (reference sequence). The J segment lost 9 bases and the V segment lost 5 bases, leaving 12 bases of the junction unmatched.

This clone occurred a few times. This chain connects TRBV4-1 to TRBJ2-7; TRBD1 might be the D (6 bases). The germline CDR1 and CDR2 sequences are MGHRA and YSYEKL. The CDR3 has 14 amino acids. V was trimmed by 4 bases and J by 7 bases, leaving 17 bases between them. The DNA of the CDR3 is TGCGCCAGCAGCCCCTTGACAGGCCGGTGGGAGCAGTACTTC. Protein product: CASSPLTGRWEQYF.

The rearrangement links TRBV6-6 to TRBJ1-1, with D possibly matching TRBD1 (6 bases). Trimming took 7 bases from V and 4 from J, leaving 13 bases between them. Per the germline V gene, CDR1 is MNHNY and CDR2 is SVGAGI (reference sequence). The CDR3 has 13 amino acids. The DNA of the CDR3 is TGTGCCAGCAATTCCGGCAGGGGCACTGAAGCTTTCTTT. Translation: CASNSGRGTEAFF.

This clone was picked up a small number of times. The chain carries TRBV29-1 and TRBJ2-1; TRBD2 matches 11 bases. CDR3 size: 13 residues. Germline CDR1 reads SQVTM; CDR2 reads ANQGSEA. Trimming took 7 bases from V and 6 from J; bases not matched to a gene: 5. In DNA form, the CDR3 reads TGCAGCGCTGGACTAGCGGGCCTCAATGAGCAGTTCTTC. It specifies CSAGLAGLNEQFF.

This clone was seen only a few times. This chain's CDR3 is CASSLLRDNEQFF. CDR3 coding DNA: TGTGCCAGCAGCTTGCTCAGGGACAATGAGCAGTTCTTC. The chain combines TRBV7-9 with TRBJ2-1; D possibly corresponds to TRBD1 (5 bases). This CDR3 contains 13 residues. Trimming pared 3 bases from V and 5 bases from J, leaving 8 bases between. The germline V gene encodes CDR1 SEHNR and CDR2 FQNEAQ (reference sequence).